The clone carrying this T cell receptor (beta chain) was counted only a few times. What it binds is not known. This entry comes from a study of early T cells in non-severe SARS-CoV-2 infection. The study's findings and limits: Missing private and CD4 specificities, VDJdb matching favored anti-spike CD8 responses.

TCRdb re-called the 5' RACE reads through MiXCR, storing one row per CDR3 protein. The sample carries more than 85,000 distinct CDR3 sequences, about 12% recorded once. CDR1 and CDR2 (germline): SGHRS, YFSETQ. This CDR3 contains 15 residues. V lost 4 bases to trimming and J lost 4 bases, with 17 bases between them. Input material: whole blood. This TCR derives from an adult who was a healthcare worker with PCR-confirmed SARS-CoV-2 infection or an uninfected control (not recorded which). The chain recombines TRBV5-1 with TRBJ1-1; D is uncertain. The CDR3 loop reads CASSTRPDGVTEAFF. In DNA, the CDR3 is TGCGCCAGCAGCACCCGTCCGGATGGGGTCACTGAAGCTTTCTTT.